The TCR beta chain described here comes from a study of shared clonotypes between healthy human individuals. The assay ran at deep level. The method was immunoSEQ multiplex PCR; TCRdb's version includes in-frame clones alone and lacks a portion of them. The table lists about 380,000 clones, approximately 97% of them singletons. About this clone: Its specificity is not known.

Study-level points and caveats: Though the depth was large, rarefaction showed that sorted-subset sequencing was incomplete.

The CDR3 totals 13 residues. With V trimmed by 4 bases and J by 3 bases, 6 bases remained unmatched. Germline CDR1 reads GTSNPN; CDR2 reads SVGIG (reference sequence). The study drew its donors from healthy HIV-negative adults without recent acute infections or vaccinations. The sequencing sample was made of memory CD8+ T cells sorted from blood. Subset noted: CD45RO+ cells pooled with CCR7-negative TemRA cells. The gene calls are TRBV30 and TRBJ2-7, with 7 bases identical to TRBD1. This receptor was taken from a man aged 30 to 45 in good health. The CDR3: CAWKRGPSYEQYF. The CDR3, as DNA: TGTGCCTGGAAAAGGGGGCCGAGCTACGAGCAGTACTTC.